This entry lists 26 T cell receptor beta chains sequenced from one sample in a study of blood T cell repertoires in COVID-19. Profiled with immunoSEQ multiplex PCR; TCRdb holds only in-frame clones, not every one. The sample shows some 250,000 clones, about 89% of them seen only once. The sample taken for sequencing was PBMCs or T cells enriched from blood (not recorded which). The receptors were sampled from a man in his forties or fifties who had recovered from COVID-19.

The chain carries TRBV6-5 and TRBJ2-3, with unresolved D. V was pared by 2 bases and J by 1 base, with 4 bases between. The CDR3 sequence is 13 residues long. The germline CDR1 and CDR2 sequences are MNHEY and SVGAGI. The CDR3 loop reads CASSYPGTDTQYF. In DNA, the CDR3 is TGTGCCAGCAGTTACCCAGGCACAGATACGCAGTATTTT.

The chain joins TRBV3-1 (or the pseudogene TRBV3-2) to TRBJ1-2; weak D call: TRBD1 (6 bases). Trimming removed 6 bases from V and 3 bases from J, with 14 bases in between. The germline V gene has CDR1 LGHDT and CDR2 YNNKEL (reference sequence). CDR3 length equals 14 residues. The CDR3, as DNA: TGTGCCAGCAGACCGGGGGGGGGCGACTATGGCTACACCTTC. It translates to CASRPGGGDYGYTF.

J is TRBJ2-5 and V is TRBV3-1 (or the pseudogene TRBV3-2), with TRBD1 identical over 7 bases. The CDR3 totals 15 residues. The ends lost 5 bases at V and 3 bases at J; junction bases unmatched: 9. The V gene's germline CDR1 is LGHDT and CDR2 YNNKEL (reference sequence). This CDR3 is CASSGRGTHEETQYF. Written as DNA, the CDR3 is TGTGCCAGCAGCGGCAGGGGGACCCACGAAGAGACCCAGTACTTC.

The V gene is TRBV7-3, the J gene TRBJ1-2, with 11 bases matching TRBD1. Germline CDR1 and CDR2: SGHTA and FQGTGA. The CDR3 is 14 residues long. Germline trimming cut 2 bases from V and 6 bases from J; bases unmatched to any gene: 2. For the CDR3, the DNA is TGTGCCAGCAGCTTAGGGGGACAGGGGGATGGCTACACCTTC. The encoded protein is CASSLGGQGDGYTF.

The rearrangement links TRBV28 to TRBJ1-4; no clear D. The germline gives CDR1 MDHEN, CDR2 SYDVKM. This CDR3 comprises 14 residues. V was clipped by 2 bases and J by 8 bases, with 12 bases between them. As DNA, the CDR3 is TGTGCCAGCAGTTTAGACAATGTGAAAGAAAAACTGTTTTTT. Its protein product is CASSLDNVKEKLFF.

The rearrangement links TRBV7-3 to TRBJ2-6, with D tentatively TRBD2 (5 bases). V lost 0 bases and J 11 bases, leaving 11 bases between the germline ends. The CDR3 covers 14 residues. Per germline, CDR1 SGHTA and CDR2 FQGTGA. CDR3 nucleotides: TGTGCCAGCAGCTTAACAGGGTTGGGAGACGTCCTGACTTTC. This translates into CASSLTGLGDVLTF.

The rearrangement links TRBV5-6 to TRBJ1-6; 7 nucleotides line up with TRBD1. CDR3 length equals 15 residues. Germline V gene lookup returns CDR1 SGHDT and CDR2 YYEEEE. The junction had 7 bases not matched to a gene; V was cut back by 1 base and J by 9 bases. CDR3 DNA: TGTGCCAGCAGCTTGTTGCAGGGGGAAGGTTCACCCCTCCACTTT. Translation: CASSLLQGEGSPLHF. Drawing the rest from reference TRBV5-6 and TRBJ1-6, the complete variable domain is DAGVTQSPTHLIKTRGQQVTLRCSPKSGHDTVSWYQQALGQGPQFIFQYYEEEERQRGNFPDRFSGHQFPNYSSELNVNALLLGDSALYLCASSLLQGEGSPLHFGNGTRLTVT.

On this clone itself: This sample includes further DNA sequences coding for the same CDR3. J is TRBJ1-5 and V is TRBV12-3 or TRBV12-4; 9 bases align to TRBD1. Unmatched junction bases numbered 0, after V lost 4 bases and J lost 5 bases. There are 13 residues in the CDR3. CDR3 DNA: TGTGCCAGCAGTTGGGACAGGGATCAGCCCCAGCATTTT. Translating it yields CASSWDRDQPQHF.

The chain couples TRBV7-8 to TRBJ1-5; perhaps TRBD1 as D (6 bases). This CDR3 is 14 amino acids long. Per germline, CDR1 SGHVS and CDR2 FQNEAQ. V shed 5 bases and J shed 5 bases, with 13 bases lying between them. For the CDR3, the DNA is TGTGCCAGCAGCAGAGAAACAGGGTATCAGCCCCAGCATTTT. Its translation: CASSRETGYQPQHF.

V gene TRBV30 combines with J gene TRBJ2-7; D is ambiguous. Germline loops: CDR1 GTSNPN, CDR2 SVGIG (reference sequence). Trimming cost V 0 bases and J 5 bases, with 8 bases left between them. The CDR3 contains 12 residues. CDR3 residues: CAWSVGVHEQYF. The CDR3 DNA is TGTGCCTGGAGTGTTGGAGTCCACGAGCAGTACTTC.

The rearrangement links TRBV15 to TRBJ2-7, with D perhaps matching TRBD1 (6 bases). V was clipped by 1 base and J by 3 bases, with 10 bases between them. Germline V gene lookup returns CDR1 LNHNV and CDR2 YYDKDF (reference sequence). The CDR3 spans 14 residues. CDR3 DNA sequence: TGTGCCACCAGCAGAGCAGGGGTTCGCTACGAGCAGTACTTC. Amino acids: CATSRAGVRYEQYF.

This clone was observed once. This sequence joins TRBV7-2 and TRBJ1-5; D possibly corresponds to TRBD1 (5 bases). V gave up 1 base and J gave up 9 bases, with 7 bases separating them. Germline lookup yields CDR1 SGHTA and CDR2 FQGNSA. The CDR3 contains 12 residues. This CDR3 reads CASSLDDRPQHF. The CDR3 DNA follows: TGTGCCAGCAGCTTAGACGACAGGCCCCAGCATTTT.

The chain links TRBV5-4 to TRBJ2-5, with a tentative D call TRBD1 (6 bases). The CDR3 extends over 14 amino acids. Per the germline V gene, CDR1 is SGHNT and CDR2 is YYREEE (reference sequence). The ends were cut back, 3 bases at V and 1 base at J, with 10 bases in the middle. CDR3 protein: CASSWGQGQETQYF. The CDR3 DNA sequence: TGTGCCAGCAGCTGGGGGCAGGGCCAAGAGACCCAGTACTTC.

This clone was detected only once. The rearrangement uses TRBV6-5 and TRBJ1-1, with D possibly matching TRBD1 (6 bases). Trimming removed 6 bases from V and 1 base from J, with 9 bases in between. CDR3 length equals 13 residues. From germline, CDR1 is MNHEY and CDR2 SVGAGI. DNA of the CDR3: TGTGCCAGCAGAACGGGACAGAACACTGAAGCTTTCTTT. The encoded protein is CASRTGQNTEAFF.

The J gene is TRBJ1-6, the V gene TRBV5-4, with 7 bases identical to TRBD1. Germline V gene lookup returns CDR1 SGHNT and CDR2 YYREEE (reference sequence). CDR3 length: 17 residues. V shed 4 bases and J 9 bases; nucleotides not matched to a gene: 16. The CDR3: CASSRGTVGNVVSPLHF. Written as DNA, the CDR3 is TGTGCCAGCAGCCGAGGGACAGTCGGTAACGTTGTTTCACCCCTCCACTTT.

CDR3 in DNA: TGTGCCAGCAGCTTACAGCCCGGACAAATAAACACTGAAGCTTTCTTT. Its translation is CASSLQPGQINTEAFF. V and J are TRBV7-6 and TRBJ1-1; D possibly corresponds to TRBD1 (5 bases). The CDR3 covers 16 residues. The germline CDR1 and CDR2 sequences are SGHVS and FNYEAQ. V dropped 2 bases and J dropped 2 bases, with 15 bases sitting between them.

The chain is built from TRBV2 and TRBJ1-2; D ambiguous. With 4 bases removed from V and 2 bases from J, the gap between germline ends came to 8 bases. CDR1 is SNHLY, CDR2 FYNNEI, per germline. This CDR3 is built from 13 residues. CDR3 sequence reads: CASSGQVNYGYTF. The DNA of the CDR3 is TGTGCCAGCAGTGGGCAGGTGAACTATGGCTACACCTTC. The whole variable domain, filled in from reference TRBV2 and TRBJ1-2, reads EPEVTQTPSHQVTQMGQEVILRCVPISNHLYFYWYRQILGQKVEFLVSFYNNEISEKSEIFDDQFSVERPDGSNFTLKIRSTKLEDSAMYFCASSGQVNYGYTFGSGTRLTVV.

The rearrangement uses TRBV6-5 and TRBJ2-5, with D perhaps TRBD2 (5 bases). The germline V gene has CDR1 MNHEY and CDR2 SVGAGI. V gave up 0 bases and J gave up 3 bases, with 14 bases separating them. The length of the CDR3 is 16 residues. The CDR3 nucleotides read TGTGCCAGCAGTTACTCCGAGGGTGAGGGAAAAGAGACCCAGTACTTC. It yields the protein CASSYSEGEGKETQYF.

The V call is TRBV5-6, the J call TRBJ2-7, with D tentatively TRBD1 (6 bases). V was cut by 0 bases and J by 2 bases, with 12 bases left in between. The CDR3 spans 15 residues. Germline CDR1 reads SGHDT; CDR2 reads YYEEEE. CDR3 sequence (DNA): TGTGCCAGCAGCTTGGCTGGACAGTCAACCTACGAGCAGTACTTC. Residues: CASSLAGQSTYEQYF.

V is TRBV18 and J is TRBJ2-1; D is ambiguous. CDR1 and CDR2 (germline): KGHSH, LQKENI. CDR3 length equals 16 residues. V lost 0 bases, J lost 2 bases, and 11 bases lay in between. The CDR3 DNA follows: TGTGCCAGCTCACCACCGTTCCCTACTACCTACAATGAGCAGTTCTTC. Its protein product is CASSPPFPTTYNEQFF.

In its sample, this clone was seen a few times. The V call is TRBV6-5, the J call TRBJ2-1, with D hard to call. Trimming stripped 2 bases from V and 6 bases from J, with 11 bases between. Germline V CDR1 and CDR2: MNHEY, SVGAGI. The CDR3 sequence is 14 residues long. DNA for the CDR3: TGTGCCAGCAGTTACCTAGGATTGGTCAATGAGCAGTTCTTC. Translated: CASSYLGLVNEQFF.

The CDR3 here is CASRRTDTYEQYF. In DNA form, the CDR3 reads TGTGCCAGTAGACGGACAGATACCTACGAGCAGTACTTC. This chain joins TRBV19 and TRBJ2-7; possible D gene TRBD1, 6 bases. The CDR3 sequence is 13 residues long. Germline values: CDR1 LNHDA, CDR2 SQIVND (reference sequence). Deletions cut 6 bases from V and 2 bases from J, with 11 bases between.

This sequence joins TRBV5-1 and TRBJ2-7; D might be TRBD1 (6 bases). This CDR3 region has 11 residues. The germline V gene encodes CDR1 SGHRS and CDR2 YFSETQ. V was cut by 4 bases and J by 7 bases, with 9 bases left in between. CDR3 sequence (DNA): TGCGCCAGCAGCCCAGGGGTAGAGCAGTACTTC. This codes for CASSPGVEQYF.

The chain uses TRBV10-3 and TRBJ1-6; maybe TRBD1 (6 bases). The CDR3 consists of 13 residues. The germline V and J ends were trimmed by 4 bases and 7 bases, with 8 bases remaining between them. Germline V lookup: CDR1 ENHRY, CDR2 SYGVKD. In DNA form, the CDR3 reads TGTGCCATCAGTGCAGGGGAGAATTCACCCCTCCACTTT. Residues: CAISAGENSPLHF.

This clone came up many times. The V and J genes are TRBV6-4 and TRBJ2-3, with 11 bases lining up with TRBD2. Unmatched junction bases numbered 1, after V lost 0 bases and J lost 2 bases. CDR1 and CDR2 (germline): MRHNA, SNTAGT. This CDR3 spans 16 amino acids. DNA for the CDR3: TGTGCCAGCAGTGACTCTAGCGGGAGGGCCACAGATACGCAGTATTTT. This sequence encodes CASSDSSGRATDTQYF.

This chain links TRBV7-9 with TRBJ2-7; D is ambiguous. The CDR3 has 14 residues. V was shortened by 0 bases and J by 3 bases, with 9 bases between the two germline ends. The germline gives CDR1 SEHNR, CDR2 FQNEAQ (reference sequence). This CDR3 reads CASSLASAYYEQYF. The CDR3 DNA sequence: TGTGCCAGCAGCTTAGCTTCTGCGTACTACGAGCAGTACTTC.